This T cell receptor beta chain was sequenced in a study of blood T cell repertoires in COVID-19. The method was immunoSEQ multiplex PCR; TCRdb's version includes in-frame clones alone and lacks a portion of them. This sample has some 45,000 clones, with about 92% found just once. CDR1 and CDR2 from the germline V gene are SQVTM and ANQGSEA. The CDR3 runs to 13 residues. Trimming at V came to 7 bases and at J to 6 bases, leaving 8 bases not matched to a gene. Sequencing was done on a sample of peripheral blood. The chain links TRBV29-1 to TRBJ2-2; 7 nucleotides align to TRBD1. This TCR derives from a man aged 60 to 69 with COVID-19, enrolled during active disease. As DNA, the CDR3 is TGCAGCGCGTACAGGGGTAGCGCCGGGGAGCTGTTTTTT. The encoded protein is CSAYRGSAGELFF.